One sample yielded the 10 T cell receptor beta chains listed below, sequenced in a study of PD-1 blockade in classical Hodgkin lymphoma. Each of the patients experienced relapse following autologous stem cell transplantation, and their brentuximab vedotin exposure differed. Method: immunoSEQ multiplex PCR; TCRdb's copy keeps in-frame clones and lacks some. This repertoire shows 40,000 or so clones, 86% found once; its top ten account for 4.5% to 6.5%. Sample: peripheral blood mononuclear cells (PBMCs), taken before the second cycle of nivolumab. The receptors were gathered from a human donor with classical Hodgkin lymphoma.

This clone came up once. The chain has TRBV11-2 and TRBJ2-5; TRBD1 agrees at 8 bases. Germline trimming cut 1 base from V and 7 bases from J; bases unmatched to any gene: 17. This CDR3 is 18 amino acids long. CDR1 and CDR2 from the germline V gene are SGHAT and FQNNGV. The CDR3 sequence is CASSLVRFAGAGGLTQYF. The CDR3 region has the DNA TGTGCCAGCAGCTTAGTTAGGTTCGCCGGGGCAGGGGGCCTGACCCAGTACTTC.

This chain connects TRBV28 to TRBJ1-1; no clear D. The CDR3 extends over 13 amino acids. Germline values: CDR1 MDHEN, CDR2 SYDVKM. Trimming took 6 bases from V and 7 from J, leaving 15 bases between them. DNA of the CDR3: TGTGCCAGCAGCTTCGACCAACCCCGTGAAGCTTTCTTT. Protein sequence: CASSFDQPREAFF. Drawing the rest from reference TRBV28 and TRBJ1-1, the complete variable domain is DVKVTQSSRYLVKRTGEKVFLECVQDMDHENMFWYRQDPGLGLRLIYFSYDVKMKEKGDIPEGYSVSREKKERFSLILESASTNQTSMYLCASSFDQPREAFFGQGTRLTVV.

The genes are TRBV19 and TRBJ2-3; 8 bases align to TRBD1. Trimming took 4 bases from V and 5 from J; bases not matched to a gene: 5. This CDR3 is 14 amino acids long. CDR1 and CDR2 from the germline V gene are LNHDA and SQIVND (reference sequence). The CDR3 nucleotides are TGTGCCAGTAGTACGGACAGGGCACGAGATACGCAGTATTTT. Translation gives CASSTDRARDTQYF.

The J gene is TRBJ1-3, the V gene TRBV4-1, with 7 bases matching TRBD1. The CDR3 sequence is 14 residues long. The germline V gene encodes CDR1 MGHRA and CDR2 YSYEKL. After removal of 5 bases from V and 0 bases from J, the junction contained 1 base not matched to a gene. The CDR3 bases are TGCGCCAGCAGCGGGACAGACTCTGGAAACACCATATATTTT. Its protein is CASSGTDSGNTIYF.

The chain joins TRBV29-1 to TRBJ2-5; D possibly corresponds to TRBD1 (6 bases). With 1 base removed from V and 7 bases from J, the gap between germline ends came to 25 bases. CDR1 and CDR2 (germline): SQVTM, ANQGSEA. The CDR3 sequence is 17 residues long. The CDR3 loop reads CSVEGLRVGAESGTQYF. The CDR3 DNA follows: TGCAGCGTTGAAGGCCTTCGTGTGGGGGCGGAGAGCGGGACCCAGTACTTC.

The chain has TRBV28 and TRBJ1-2, with TRBD1 identical over 8 bases. Germline V gene data show CDR1 as MDHEN and CDR2 as SYDVKM. The CDR3 loop spans 16 amino acids. J lost 7 bases, V lost 3 bases, and 13 bases had no gene match. CDR3 residues: CASSFPGGALGGGYTF. In DNA form, the CDR3 reads TGTGCCAGCAGTTTTCCAGGGGGCGCTCTAGGAGGTGGCTACACCTTC.

This clone was picked up a small number of times. V gene TRBV7-9 combines with J gene TRBJ1-1; D remains unclear. Trimming shortened V by 5 bases and J by 13 bases, and 14 bases separated the two germline ends. The CDR3 length is 11 residues. CDR1 and CDR2 from the germline V gene are SEHNR and FQNEAQ (reference sequence). Written as DNA, the CDR3 is TGTGCCAGCAGCCCGCAGGATGAGCTTTTCTTT. Its protein product is CASSPQDELFF.

Notes on this clone: One junction end disagrees with the germline gene, perhaps due to a read error. This chain joins TRBV7-8 and TRBJ2-1, with 10 bases that match TRBD2. The CDR3 extends over 13 amino acids. Germline lookup yields CDR1 SGHVS and CDR2 FQNEAQ. The DNA for the CDR3 is TGTGCCAGCAGTTTAGCGGGGGGCGCTGAGCAGTTCTTC. Translated: CASSLAGGAEQFF. Using reference TRBV7-8 and TRBJ2-1 for the parts outside the CDR3, the full variable domain is GAGVSQSPRYKVAKRGQDVALRCDPISGHVSLFWYQQALGQGPEFLTYFQNEAQLDKSGLPSDRFFAERPEGSVSTLKIQRTQQEDSAVYLCASSLAGGAEQFFGPGTRLTVL.

This chain uses TRBV18 with TRBJ1-2; 7 bases line up with TRBD1. The CDR3 has 15 residues. Germline CDR1 KGHSH, CDR2 LQKENI. With 5 bases clipped from V and 9 bases from J, the junction kept 15 bases outside the gene matches. The CDR3 loop is CASSEQGFREVRYTF. CDR3 bases: TGTGCCAGCTCAGAACAGGGGTTCCGCGAGGTGCGCTACACCTTC.

This sequence joins TRBV2 and TRBJ2-7; D tentatively fits TRBD1 or TRBD2 (5 bases each). The V gene's germline CDR1 is SNHLY and CDR2 FYNNEI. The CDR3 is made up of 13 amino acids. Deletions cut 6 bases from V and 5 bases from J, with 14 bases between. CDR3 DNA sequence: TGTGCCAGCAGCCGGGACCCCGGGGACGAGCAGTACTTC. It specifies CASSRDPGDEQYF.